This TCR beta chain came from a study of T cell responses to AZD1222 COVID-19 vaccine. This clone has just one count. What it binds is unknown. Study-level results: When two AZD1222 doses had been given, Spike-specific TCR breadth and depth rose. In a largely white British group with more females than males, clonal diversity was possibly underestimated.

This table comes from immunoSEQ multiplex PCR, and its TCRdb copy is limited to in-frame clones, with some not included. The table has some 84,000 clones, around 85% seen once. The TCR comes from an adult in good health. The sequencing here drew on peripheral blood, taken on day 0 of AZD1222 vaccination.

DNA for the CDR3: TGTGCCAGCAGCGTATGGGGGACTAGCGGGAGGAGATCATTAAGTACAGATACGCAGTATTTT. Amino acid sequence: CASSVWGTSGRRSLSTDTQYF. V usage is TRBV9 and J usage is TRBJ2-3, with 15 bases aligning to TRBD2. The CDR3 is 21 amino acids. The V and J ends lost 1 base and 3 bases, in that order; junction bases with no gene match: 15. The germline CDR1 and CDR2 sequences are SGDLS and YYNGEE.